One T cell receptor beta chain is described in this entry. This entry is derived from a study of blood T cell repertoires in COVID-19. Study information: The United States, Italy and Spain were the sources of the acute and convalescent COVID-19 samples. The cDNA or gDNA used as material had been derived from T cells, B-cell-depleted T cells, or PBMCs.

Authors' analysis steps: Amplification of reference gene primers was used by the study to estimate nucleated cell counts. Sequenced by immunoSEQ multiplex PCR; TCRdb stores in-frame clones only, minus some. The V and J calls and clone size are taken from that table; D and trimming were inferred from the DNA. Of some 200,000 clones listed, around 86% were seen once; the top ten hold roughly 3.4%. V dropped 7 bases and J dropped 3 bases, with 12 bases sitting between them. Germline-derived CDR1 and CDR2 are MDHEN and SYDVKM. The CDR3 covers 13 residues. The origin of this receptor is a man aged 65 to 79 with acute or convalescent COVID-19. The gene calls are TRBV28 and TRBJ2-5; D might be TRBD2 (5 bases). The sequenced sample consisted of peripheral blood. CDR3 coding DNA: TGTGCCAGCACCCAGGACTTCGAAGAGACCCAGTACTTC. This sequence encodes CASTQDFEETQYF.